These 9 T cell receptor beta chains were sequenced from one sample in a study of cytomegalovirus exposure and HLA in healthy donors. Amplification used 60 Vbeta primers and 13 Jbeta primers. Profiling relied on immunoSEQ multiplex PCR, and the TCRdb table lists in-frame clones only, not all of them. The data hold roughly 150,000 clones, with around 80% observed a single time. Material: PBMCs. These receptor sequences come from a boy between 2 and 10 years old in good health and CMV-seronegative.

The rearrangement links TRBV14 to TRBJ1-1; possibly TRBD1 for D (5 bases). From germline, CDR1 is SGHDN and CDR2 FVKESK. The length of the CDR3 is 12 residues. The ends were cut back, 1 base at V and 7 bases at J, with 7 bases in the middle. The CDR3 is CASSQGGDEAFF. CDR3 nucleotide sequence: TGTGCCAGCAGCCAAGGGGGGGATGAAGCTTTCTTT.

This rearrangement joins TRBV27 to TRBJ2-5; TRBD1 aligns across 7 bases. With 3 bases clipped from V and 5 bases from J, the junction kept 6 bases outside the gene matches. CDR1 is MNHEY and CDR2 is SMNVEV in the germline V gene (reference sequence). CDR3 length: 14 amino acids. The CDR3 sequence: CASSLYRGRETQYF. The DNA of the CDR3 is TGTGCCAGCAGTTTGTACAGGGGCCGGGAGACCCAGTACTTC.

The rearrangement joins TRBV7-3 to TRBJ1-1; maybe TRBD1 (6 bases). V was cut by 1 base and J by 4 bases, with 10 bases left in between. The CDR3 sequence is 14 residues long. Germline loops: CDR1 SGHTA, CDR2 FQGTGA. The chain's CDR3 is CASSLSGRGTEAFF. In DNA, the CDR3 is TGTGCCAGCAGCTTAAGTGGCAGGGGCACTGAAGCTTTCTTT.

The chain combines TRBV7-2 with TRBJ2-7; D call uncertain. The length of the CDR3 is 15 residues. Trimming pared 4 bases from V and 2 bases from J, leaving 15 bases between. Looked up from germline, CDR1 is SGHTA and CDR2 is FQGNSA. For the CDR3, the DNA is TGTGCCAGCAGCTCCCTCGAAACATTCACCTACGAGCAGTACTTC. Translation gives CASSSLETFTYEQYF.

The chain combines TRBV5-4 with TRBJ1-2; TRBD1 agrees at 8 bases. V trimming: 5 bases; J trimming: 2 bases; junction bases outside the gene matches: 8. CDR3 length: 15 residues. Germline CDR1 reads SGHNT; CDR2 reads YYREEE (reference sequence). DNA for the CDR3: TGTGCCAGCAGTTCAGGGGGCGCAACGAACTATGGCTACACCTTC. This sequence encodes CASSSGGATNYGYTF.

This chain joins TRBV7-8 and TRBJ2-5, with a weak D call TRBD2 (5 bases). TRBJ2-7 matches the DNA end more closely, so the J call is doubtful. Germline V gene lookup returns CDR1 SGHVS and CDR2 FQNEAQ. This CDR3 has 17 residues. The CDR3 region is CASSLAIIGSEPYEQYF. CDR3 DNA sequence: TGTGCCAGCAGCTTAGCCATTATTGGGAGCGAGCCCTACGAGCAGTACTTC.

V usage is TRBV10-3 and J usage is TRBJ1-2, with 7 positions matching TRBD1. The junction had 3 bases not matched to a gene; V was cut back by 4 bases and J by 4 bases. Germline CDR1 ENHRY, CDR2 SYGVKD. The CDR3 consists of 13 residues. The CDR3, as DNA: TGTGCCATCAGTGGGGACAGAATCTATGGCTACACCTTC. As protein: CAISGDRIYGYTF.

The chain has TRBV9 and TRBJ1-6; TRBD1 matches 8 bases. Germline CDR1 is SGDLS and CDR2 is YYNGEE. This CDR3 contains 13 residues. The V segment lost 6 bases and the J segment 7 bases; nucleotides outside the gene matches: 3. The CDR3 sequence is CASTAGGNSPLHF. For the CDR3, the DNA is TGTGCCAGCACCGCAGGGGGCAATTCACCCCTCCACTTT.

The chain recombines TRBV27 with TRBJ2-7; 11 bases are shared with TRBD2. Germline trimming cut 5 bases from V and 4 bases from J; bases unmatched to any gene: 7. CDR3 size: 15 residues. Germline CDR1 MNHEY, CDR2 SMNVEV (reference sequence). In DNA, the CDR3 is TGTGCCAGCAGTCCCGGGACTAGCGGTGATTACGAGCAGTACTTC. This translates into CASSPGTSGDYEQYF.